What follows describes a single TCR beta chain. These data originate in a study of blood T cells in healthy people across ages. Study-level information: Template switching picked up about one barcoded beta molecule for each two T cells.

A J-beta primer mix and a sample-barcoded 5' primer were used in a second PCR of about 7 to 12 cycles. Using its own MiXCR run on the 5' RACE reads, TCRdb lists one record per CDR3 protein. Altogether 1.5 million to 2 million distinct CDR3 sequences are present, 28% being singletons, with the ten largest covering 6.5% to 8.5%. The germline CDR1 and CDR2 sequences are DFQATT and SNEGSKA (reference sequence). The ends were cut back, 5 bases at V and 3 bases at J, with 15 bases in the middle. The CDR3 loop spans 14 amino acids. The source of this sequence is a young woman in good health. V and J are TRBV20-1 and TRBJ2-3; D remains unclear. Sequences were obtained from blood. DNA of the CDR3: TGCAGTGCTCCAGGACGGGCAGCGACAGATACGCAGTATTTT. Translation: CSAPGRAATDTQYF.